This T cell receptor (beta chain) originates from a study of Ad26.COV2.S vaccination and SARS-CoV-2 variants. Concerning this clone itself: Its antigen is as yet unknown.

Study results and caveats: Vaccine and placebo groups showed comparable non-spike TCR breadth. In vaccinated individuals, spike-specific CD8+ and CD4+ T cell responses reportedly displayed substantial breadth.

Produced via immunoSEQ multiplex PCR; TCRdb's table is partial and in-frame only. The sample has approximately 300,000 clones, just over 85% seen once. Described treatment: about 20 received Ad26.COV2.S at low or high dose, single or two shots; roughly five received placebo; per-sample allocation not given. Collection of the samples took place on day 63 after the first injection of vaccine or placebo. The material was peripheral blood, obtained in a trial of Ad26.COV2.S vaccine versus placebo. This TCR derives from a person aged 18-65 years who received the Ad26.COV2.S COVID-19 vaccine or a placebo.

DNA for the CDR3: TGCGCCAGCAGCCAAGAACTACAGGGGACGTCCTACGAGCAGTACTTC. This sequence encodes CASSQELQGTSYEQYF. V is TRBV4-3 and J is TRBJ2-7; the match to TRBD1 covers 7 bases. This CDR3 comprises 16 residues. Looked up from germline, CDR1 is LGHNA and CDR2 is YSLEER. The junction had 6 bases not matched to a gene; V was cut back by 0 bases and J by 1 base.